This TCR beta chain was sequenced for a study of blood T cell repertoires in COVID-19. The overall study: T cells, B-cell-depleted T cells, or PBMCs supplied cDNA or gDNA.

Per the authors' pipeline: Scientists estimated how many nucleated cells there were by amplifying reference gene primers. Sequencing was performed with immunoSEQ multiplex PCR; in TCRdb, only in-frame clones are kept and a portion is missing. The DNA gave D and trimming, while V, J and clone size come from that table. This sample yields around 270,000 clones, of which around 90% are seen a single time; approximately 2.6% belongs to the top ten. The material sequenced was peripheral blood. This clonotype originated in a person aged 18-35 years with COVID-19, enrolled during active disease.

CDR3 sequence (DNA): TGTGCCAGCAGCTCATCCTACGAGCAGTACTTC. This translates into CASSSSYEQYF. The gene calls are TRBV5-6 and TRBJ2-7; no clear D. This CDR3 has 11 residues. Between the trimmed V and J ends, which lost 3 bases and 1 base, there was a span of 2 bases. The V gene's germline CDR1 is SGHDT and CDR2 YYEEEE.